This TCR beta chain was captured by sequencing in a study of T cell changes during pregnancy in multiple sclerosis. The data were produced by immunoSEQ multiplex PCR, yet TCRdb's version contains in-frame clones alone and is incomplete. This sample yields some 67,000 clones, of which around 92% are seen a single time; more than 1.4% belongs to the top ten. The CDR3 is 15 amino acids. V was clipped by 0 bases and J by 8 bases; unmatched bases: 5. Germline lookup yields CDR1 MNHNY and CDR2 SVGAGI (reference sequence). Sequencing was performed on peripheral blood, taken after pregnancy. The rearrangement uses TRBV6-6 and TRBJ1-4; 8 bases align to TRBD1. This sequence was found in a female donor with multiple sclerosis, enrolled in a pregnancy study. CDR3 in amino acids: CASSYSDRVGEKLFF. The DNA of the CDR3 is TGTGCCAGCAGTTACTCGGACAGGGTAGGGGAAAAACTGTTTTTT.